This T cell receptor (beta chain) was recorded in a study of persistence of HIV-infected CD4 T cells. Study in general: Antigen stimulation activated a lower proportion of cells, more of them memory, than anti-CD3/anti-CD28 stimulation. Findings and caveats of the study: The rare CMV-responding cells with HIV-1 proviruses were not separately TCR-sequenced.

On this clone: The antigen is not known.

The libraries were made with immunoSEQ version 4 in survey mode. Here immunoSEQ multiplex PCR was the method, and the copy in TCRdb shows in-frame clones only, minus some. The table includes approximately 45,000 clones, around 89% detected once. Anti-CD3/anti-CD28 beads served as a nonspecific positive control stimulus. Sorting of responding CD4+ T cells relied on upregulated CD40 ligand together with CD69. Material: CD4+ T cells sorted from PBMCs after roughly 18-hour stimulation, obtained from a patient who received antiretroviral therapy. This receptor was obtained from an adult woman with HIV who was CMV-seropositive.

This CDR3 reads CASSQEWGYEQYF. The CDR3 DNA reads TGCGCCAGCAGCCAAGAGTGGGGCTACGAGCAGTACTTC. The genes are TRBV4-1 and TRBJ2-7; D is ambiguous. V lost 0 bases, J lost 3 bases, and 6 bases lay in between. Germline V CDR1 and CDR2: MGHRA, YSYEKL. The length of the CDR3 is 13 residues.